This T cell receptor beta chain was identified during a study of T cell repertoires in cytomegalovirus infection. A note on this clonotype: Its antigen remains unidentified.

TCRdb processed the reads anew with MiXCR; each CDR3 protein has one entry. The table lists under 200,000 distinct CDR3 sequences, roughly 21% of them singletons. The material sequenced was CD8+ T cells from cultured PBMCs, taken from culture after CMV antigen stimulation. The receptor was derived from a human donor in good health (CMV status not recorded). Some clones in this sample may be carry-over from other donors' samples.

CDR3 amino acids: CASSLVSGGASYEQYF. The CDR3 DNA reads TGTGCCAGCAGCTTAGTTAGCGGGGGGGCATCCTACGAGCAGTACTTC. The chain has TRBV7-2 and TRBJ2-7; 11 nucleotides align to TRBD2. The CDR3 totals 16 residues. Germline trimming cut 1 base from V and 1 base from J; bases unmatched to any gene: 3. CDR1 and CDR2 (germline): SGHTA, FQGNSA.